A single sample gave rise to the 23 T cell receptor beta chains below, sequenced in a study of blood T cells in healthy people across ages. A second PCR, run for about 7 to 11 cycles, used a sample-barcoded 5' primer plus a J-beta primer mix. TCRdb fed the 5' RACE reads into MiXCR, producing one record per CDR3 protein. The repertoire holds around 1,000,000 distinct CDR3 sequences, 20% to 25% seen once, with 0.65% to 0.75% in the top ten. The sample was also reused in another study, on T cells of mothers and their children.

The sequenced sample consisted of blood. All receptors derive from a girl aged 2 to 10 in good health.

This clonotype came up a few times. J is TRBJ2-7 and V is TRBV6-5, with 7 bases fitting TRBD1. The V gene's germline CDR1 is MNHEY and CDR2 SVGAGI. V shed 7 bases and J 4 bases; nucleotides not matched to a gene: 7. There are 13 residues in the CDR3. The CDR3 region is CASTDRVEYEQYF. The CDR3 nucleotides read TGTGCCAGCACTGACAGGGTGGAGTACGAGCAGTACTTC.

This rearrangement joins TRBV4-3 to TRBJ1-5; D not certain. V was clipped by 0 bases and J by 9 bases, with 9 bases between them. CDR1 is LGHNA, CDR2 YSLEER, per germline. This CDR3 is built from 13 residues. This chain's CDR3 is CASSQDDGWPQHF. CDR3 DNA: TGCGCCAGCAGCCAAGATGATGGGTGGCCCCAGCATTTT.

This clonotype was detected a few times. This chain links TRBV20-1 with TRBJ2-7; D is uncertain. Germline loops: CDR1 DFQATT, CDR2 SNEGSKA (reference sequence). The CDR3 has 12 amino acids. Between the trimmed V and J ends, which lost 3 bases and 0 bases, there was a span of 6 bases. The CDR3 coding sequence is TGCAGTGCTAGGGCGGACTCCTACGAGCAGTACTTC. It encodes CSARADSYEQYF.

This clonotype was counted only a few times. CDR3 nucleotide sequence: TGTGCCAGCAGTTTAAGAGGAGGTAGCCAAAACTATGGCTACACCTTC. Amino acids: CASSLRGGSQNYGYTF. V gene TRBV27 combines with J gene TRBJ1-2, with D unclear. V dropped 2 bases and J dropped 2 bases, with 15 bases sitting between them. The CDR3 loop spans 16 amino acids. Germline V gene sequence: CDR1 MNHEY, CDR2 SMNVEV (reference sequence).

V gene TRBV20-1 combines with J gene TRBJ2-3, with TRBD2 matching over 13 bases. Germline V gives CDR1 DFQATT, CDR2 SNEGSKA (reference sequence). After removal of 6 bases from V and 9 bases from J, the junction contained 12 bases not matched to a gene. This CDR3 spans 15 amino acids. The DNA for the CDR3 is TGCAGTGCGCACCACACTAGCGGGGGGGGCCAGACGCAGTATTTT. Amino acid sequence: CSAHHTSGGGQTQYF.

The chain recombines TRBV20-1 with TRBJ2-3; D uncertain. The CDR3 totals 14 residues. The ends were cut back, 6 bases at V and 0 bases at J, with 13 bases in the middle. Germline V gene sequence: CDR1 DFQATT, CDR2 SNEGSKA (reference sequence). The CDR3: CSAESETSTDTQYF. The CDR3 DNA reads TGCAGTGCGGAGTCAGAAACTAGCACAGATACGCAGTATTTT.

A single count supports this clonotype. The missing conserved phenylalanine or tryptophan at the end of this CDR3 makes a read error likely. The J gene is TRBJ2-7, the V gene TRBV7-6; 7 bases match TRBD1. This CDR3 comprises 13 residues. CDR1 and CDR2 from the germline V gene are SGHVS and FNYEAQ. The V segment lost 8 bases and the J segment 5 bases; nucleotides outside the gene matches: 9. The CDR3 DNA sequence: TGTGCCAGCGCCAGACAGGGTTTAGACGAGCAGTACCTC. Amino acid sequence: CASARQGLDEQYL.

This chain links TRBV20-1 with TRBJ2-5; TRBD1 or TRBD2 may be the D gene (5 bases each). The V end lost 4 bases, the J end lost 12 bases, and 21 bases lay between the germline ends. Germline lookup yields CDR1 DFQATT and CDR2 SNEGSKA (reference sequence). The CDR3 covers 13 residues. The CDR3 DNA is TGCAGTGCTATATCCCCCGGTAGGGACCACAAGTACTTC. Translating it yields CSAISPGRDHKYF.

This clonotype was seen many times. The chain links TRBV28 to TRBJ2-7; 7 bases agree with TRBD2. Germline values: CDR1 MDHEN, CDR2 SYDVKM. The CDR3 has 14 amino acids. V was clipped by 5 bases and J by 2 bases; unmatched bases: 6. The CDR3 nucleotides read TGTGCCAGCAGTCTTAGCGGGCGTGCCTACGAGCAGTACTTC. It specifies CASSLSGRAYEQYF.

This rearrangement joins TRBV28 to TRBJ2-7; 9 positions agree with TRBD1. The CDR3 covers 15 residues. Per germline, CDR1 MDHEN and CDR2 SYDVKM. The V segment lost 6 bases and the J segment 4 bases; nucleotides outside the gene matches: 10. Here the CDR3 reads CASRAPGTGTYEQYF. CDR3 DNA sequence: TGTGCCAGCAGGGCCCCCGGGACAGGGACTTACGAGCAGTACTTC.

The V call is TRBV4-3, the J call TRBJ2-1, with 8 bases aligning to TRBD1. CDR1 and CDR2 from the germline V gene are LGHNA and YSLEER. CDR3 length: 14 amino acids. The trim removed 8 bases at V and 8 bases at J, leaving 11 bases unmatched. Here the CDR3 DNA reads TGCGCCAGCTCCCCAGGGGGCGGAGGAGATGAGCAGTTCTTC. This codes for CASSPGGGGDEQFF.

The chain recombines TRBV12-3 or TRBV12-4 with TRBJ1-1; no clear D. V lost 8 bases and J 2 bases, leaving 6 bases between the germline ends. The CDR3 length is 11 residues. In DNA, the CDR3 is TGTGCCAGCTGCATAAACACTGAAGCTTTCTTT. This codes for CASCINTEAFF.

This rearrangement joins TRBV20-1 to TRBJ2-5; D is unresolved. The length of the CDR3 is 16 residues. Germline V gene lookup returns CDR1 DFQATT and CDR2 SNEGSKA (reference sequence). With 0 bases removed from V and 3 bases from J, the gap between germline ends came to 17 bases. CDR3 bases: TGCAGTGCTAGAGATAGGATTGGGGTTTCGGAAGAGACCCAGTACTTC. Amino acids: CSARDRIGVSEETQYF.

The CDR3 nucleotides read TGTGCCAGCACTGGGCACGACGAGAAGTACTTC. Translated: CASTGHDEKYF. J is TRBJ2-5 and V is TRBV12-3 or TRBV12-4; D not resolved. The V gene lost 7 bases and the J gene lost 12 bases, with 15 bases spanning the gap. The CDR3 consists of 11 residues.

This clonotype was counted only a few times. The CDR3 DNA reads as TGTGCCAGCCGTTCCTCCGCTTCCTACGAGCAGTACTTC. Its translation is CASRSSASYEQYF. The rearrangement links TRBV5-6 to TRBJ2-1; D uncertain. The J call is doubtful: the DNA matches TRBJ2-7 better. Looked up from germline, CDR1 is SGHDT and CDR2 is YYEEEE. This CDR3 is built from 13 residues.

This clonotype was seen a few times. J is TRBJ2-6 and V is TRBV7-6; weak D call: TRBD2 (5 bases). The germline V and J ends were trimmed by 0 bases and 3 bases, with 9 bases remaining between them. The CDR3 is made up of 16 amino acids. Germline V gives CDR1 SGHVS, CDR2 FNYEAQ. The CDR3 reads CASSLARAGGANVLTF. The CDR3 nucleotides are TGTGCCAGCAGCTTAGCGCGGGCAGGTGGGGCCAACGTCCTGACTTTC.

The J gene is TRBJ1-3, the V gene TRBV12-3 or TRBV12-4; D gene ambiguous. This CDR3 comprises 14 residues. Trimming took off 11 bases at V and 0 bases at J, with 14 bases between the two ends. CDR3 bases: TGTGCCGGACGAGACGAACACTCTGGAAACACCATATATTTT. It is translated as CAGRDEHSGNTIYF.

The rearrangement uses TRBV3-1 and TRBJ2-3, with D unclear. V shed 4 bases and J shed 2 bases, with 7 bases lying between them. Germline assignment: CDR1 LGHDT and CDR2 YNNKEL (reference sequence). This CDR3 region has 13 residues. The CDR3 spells CASSPWNTDTQYF. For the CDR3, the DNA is TGTGCCAGCAGCCCCTGGAACACAGATACGCAGTATTTT.

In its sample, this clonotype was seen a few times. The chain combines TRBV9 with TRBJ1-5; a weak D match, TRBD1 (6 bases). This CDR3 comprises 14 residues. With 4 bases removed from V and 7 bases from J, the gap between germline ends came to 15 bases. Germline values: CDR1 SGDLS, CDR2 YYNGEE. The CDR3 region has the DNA TGTGCCAGCAGCCTCCGGGACATTGACCAGCCCCAGCATTTT. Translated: CASSLRDIDQPQHF.

Here the CDR3 reads CASSPGTRWEKLFF. CDR3 DNA: TGTGCCAGCAGCCCCGGGACCCGATGGGAAAAACTGTTTTTT. The chain is built from TRBV5-5 and TRBJ1-4, with D perhaps matching TRBD1 (5 bases). Between the trimmed V and J ends, which lost 4 bases and 8 bases, there was a span of 15 bases. The V gene's germline CDR1 is SGHKS and CDR2 YYEKEE (reference sequence). The CDR3 length is 14 residues.

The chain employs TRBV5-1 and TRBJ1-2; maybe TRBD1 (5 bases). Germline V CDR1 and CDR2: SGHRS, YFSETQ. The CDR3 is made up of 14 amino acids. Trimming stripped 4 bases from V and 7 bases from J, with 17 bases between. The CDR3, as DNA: TGCGCCAGCAGCGCTGGGGACCGCGCAGGTGGCTACACCTTC. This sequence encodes CASSAGDRAGGYTF. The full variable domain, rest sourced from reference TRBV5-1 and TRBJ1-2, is KAGVTQTPRYLIKTRGQQVTLSCSPISGHRSVSWYQQTPGQGLQFLFEYFSETQRNKGNFPGRFSGRQFSNSRSEMNVSTLELGDSALYLCASSAGDRAGGYTFGSGTRLTVV.

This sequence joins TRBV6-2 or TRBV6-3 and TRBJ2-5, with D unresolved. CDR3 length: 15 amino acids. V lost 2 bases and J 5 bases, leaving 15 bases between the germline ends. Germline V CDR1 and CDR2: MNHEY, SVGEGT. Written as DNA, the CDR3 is TGTGCCAGCAGTTACGAAGGAGAGCGCAGGGAGACCCAGTACTTC. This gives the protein CASSYEGERRETQYF.

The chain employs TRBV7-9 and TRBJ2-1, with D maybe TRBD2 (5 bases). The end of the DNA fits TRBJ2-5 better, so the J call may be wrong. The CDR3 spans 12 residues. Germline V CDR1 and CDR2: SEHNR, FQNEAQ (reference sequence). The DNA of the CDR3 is TGTGCCAGCAGCGGGAGTAGAAAGACCCAGTACTTC. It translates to CASSGSRKTQYF.